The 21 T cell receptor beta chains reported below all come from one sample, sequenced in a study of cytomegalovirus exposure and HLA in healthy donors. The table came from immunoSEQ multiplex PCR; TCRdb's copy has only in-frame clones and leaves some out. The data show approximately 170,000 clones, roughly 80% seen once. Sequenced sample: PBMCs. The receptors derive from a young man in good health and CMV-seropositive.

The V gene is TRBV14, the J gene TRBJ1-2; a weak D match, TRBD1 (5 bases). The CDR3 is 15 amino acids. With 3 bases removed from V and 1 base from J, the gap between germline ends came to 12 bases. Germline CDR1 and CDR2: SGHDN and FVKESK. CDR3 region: CASSHERGLNYGYTF. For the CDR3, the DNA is TGTGCCAGCAGCCATGAAAGGGGTCTTAACTATGGCTACACCTTC.

CDR3 sequence (DNA): TGTGCCAGCAGCGTAGGCGCTAGCGGGGCCTCCTACGAGCAGTACTTC. It yields the protein CASSVGASGASYEQYF. The chain is built from TRBV9 and TRBJ2-7, with 9 nucleotides matching TRBD2. The CDR3 extends over 16 amino acids. Germline V gene data show CDR1 as SGDLS and CDR2 as YYNGEE. The ends lost 0 bases at V and 0 bases at J; junction bases unmatched: 4. The full variable domain, with the rest looked up from reference TRBV9 and TRBJ2-7, is DSGVTQTPKHLITATGQRVTLRCSPRSGDLSVYWYQQSLDQGLQFLIQYYNGEERAKGNILERFSAQQFPDLHSELNLSSLELGDSALYFCASSVGASGASYEQYFGPGTRLTVT.

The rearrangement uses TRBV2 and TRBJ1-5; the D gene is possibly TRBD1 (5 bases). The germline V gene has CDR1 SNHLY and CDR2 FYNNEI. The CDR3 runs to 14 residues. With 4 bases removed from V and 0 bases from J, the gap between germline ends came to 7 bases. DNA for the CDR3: TGTGCCAGCAGTGGACAGACTAGCAATCAGCCCCAGCATTTT. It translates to CASSGQTSNQPQHF.

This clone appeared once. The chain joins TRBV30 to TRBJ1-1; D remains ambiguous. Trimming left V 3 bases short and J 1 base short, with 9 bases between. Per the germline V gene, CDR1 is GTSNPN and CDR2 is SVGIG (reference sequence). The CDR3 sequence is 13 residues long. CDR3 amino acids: CAWRRSGNTEAFF. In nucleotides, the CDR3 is TGTGCCTGGAGGAGGAGCGGGAACACTGAAGCTTTCTTT. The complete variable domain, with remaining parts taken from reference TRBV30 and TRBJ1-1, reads SQTIHQWPATLVQPVGSPLSLECTVEGTSNPNLYWYRQAAGRGLQLLFYSVGIGQISSEVPQNLSASRPQDRQFILSSKKLLLSDSGFYLCAWRRSGNTEAFFGQGTRLTVV.

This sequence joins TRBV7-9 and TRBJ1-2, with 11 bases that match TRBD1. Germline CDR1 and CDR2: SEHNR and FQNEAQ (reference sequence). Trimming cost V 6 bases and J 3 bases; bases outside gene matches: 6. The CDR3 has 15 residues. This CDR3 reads CASSKGQGAYYGYTF. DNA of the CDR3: TGTGCCAGCAGTAAAGGACAGGGGGCTTACTATGGCTACACCTTC.

The chain's CDR3 is CASSLVGTGTYEQYF. CDR3 DNA sequence: TGTGCCAGCAGCTTAGTAGGGACAGGGACCTACGAGCAGTACTTC. The gene calls are TRBV7-9 and TRBJ2-7; 9 bases line up with TRBD1. The trim removed 1 base at V and 2 bases at J, leaving 3 bases unmatched. Germline V gene data show CDR1 as SEHNR and CDR2 as FQNEAQ (reference sequence). The CDR3 loop spans 15 amino acids.

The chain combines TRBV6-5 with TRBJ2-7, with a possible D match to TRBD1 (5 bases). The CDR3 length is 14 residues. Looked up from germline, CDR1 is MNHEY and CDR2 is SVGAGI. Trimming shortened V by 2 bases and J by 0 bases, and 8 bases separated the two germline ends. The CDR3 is CASSYTQASYEQYF. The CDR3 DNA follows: TGTGCCAGCAGTTACACACAGGCCTCCTACGAGCAGTACTTC.

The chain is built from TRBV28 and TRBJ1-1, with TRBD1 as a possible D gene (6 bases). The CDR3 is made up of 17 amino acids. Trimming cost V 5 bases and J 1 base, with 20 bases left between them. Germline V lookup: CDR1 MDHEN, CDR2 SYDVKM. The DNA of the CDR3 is TGTGCCAGCAGTCCTCTCGGACAGTGGGGGAAGAACACTGAAGCTTTCTTT. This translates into CASSPLGQWGKNTEAFF. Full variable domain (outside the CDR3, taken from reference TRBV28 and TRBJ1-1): DVKVTQSSRYLVKRTGEKVFLECVQDMDHENMFWYRQDPGLGLRLIYFSYDVKMKEKGDIPEGYSVSREKKERFSLILESASTNQTSMYLCASSPLGQWGKNTEAFFGQGTRLTVV.

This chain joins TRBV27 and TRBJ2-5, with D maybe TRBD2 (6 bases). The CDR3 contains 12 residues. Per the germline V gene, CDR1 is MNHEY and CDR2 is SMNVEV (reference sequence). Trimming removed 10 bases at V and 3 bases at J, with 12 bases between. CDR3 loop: CATSAGKETQYF. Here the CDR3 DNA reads TGTGCCACCTCGGCGGGGAAAGAGACCCAGTACTTC.

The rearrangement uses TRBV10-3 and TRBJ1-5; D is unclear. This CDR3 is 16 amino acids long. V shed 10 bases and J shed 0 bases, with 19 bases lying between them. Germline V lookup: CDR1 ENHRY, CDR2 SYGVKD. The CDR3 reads CATMGGSRYSNQPQHF. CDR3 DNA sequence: TGTGCCACCATGGGAGGGTCCCGATATAGCAATCAGCCCCAGCATTTT.

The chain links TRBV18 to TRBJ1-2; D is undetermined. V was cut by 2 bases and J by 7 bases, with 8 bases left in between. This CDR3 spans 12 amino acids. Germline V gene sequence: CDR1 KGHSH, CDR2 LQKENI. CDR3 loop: CASSPGEGGYTF. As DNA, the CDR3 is TGTGCCAGCTCACCAGGGGAGGGTGGCTACACCTTC.

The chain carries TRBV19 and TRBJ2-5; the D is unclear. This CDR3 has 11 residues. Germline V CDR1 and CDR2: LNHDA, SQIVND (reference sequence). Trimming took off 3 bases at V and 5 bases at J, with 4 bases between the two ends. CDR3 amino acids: CASSIRETQYF. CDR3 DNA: TGTGCCAGTAGTATCAGGGAGACCCAGTACTTC. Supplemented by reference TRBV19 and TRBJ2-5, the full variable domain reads DGGITQSPKYLFRKEGQNVTLSCEQNLNHDAMYWYRQDPGQGLRLIYYSQIVNDFQKGDIAEGYSVSREKKESFPLTVTSAQKNPTAFYLCASSIRETQYFGPGTRLLVL.

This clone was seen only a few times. The DNA of the CDR3 is TGCGCCAGCAGCCCCTACCAGCTAGCGGGGTTCACAGATACGCAGTATTTT. This encodes CASSPYQLAGFTDTQYF. V gene TRBV4-3 combines with J gene TRBJ2-3; 9 bases align to TRBD2. The germline V gene has CDR1 LGHNA and CDR2 YSLEER. CDR3 length: 17 residues. The V gene end was trimmed by 4 bases and the J gene end by 2 bases; junction bases not matched to a gene: 10.

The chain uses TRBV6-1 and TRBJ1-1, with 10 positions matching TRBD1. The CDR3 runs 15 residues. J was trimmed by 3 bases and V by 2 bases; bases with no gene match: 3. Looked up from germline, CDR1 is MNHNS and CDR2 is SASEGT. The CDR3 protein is CASSEPGTGDTEAFF. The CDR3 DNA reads TGTGCCAGCAGTGAACCTGGGACAGGGGACACTGAAGCTTTCTTT.

The CDR3 here is CASSLDGTSTDTQYF. CDR3 sequence (DNA): TGCGCCAGCAGCTTGGATGGGACTAGCACAGATACGCAGTATTTT. The chain couples TRBV5-1 to TRBJ2-3; weak D call: TRBD2 (6 bases). Looked up from germline, CDR1 is SGHRS and CDR2 is YFSETQ. Trimming cost V 0 bases and J 0 bases, with 8 bases left between them. The CDR3 has 15 residues.

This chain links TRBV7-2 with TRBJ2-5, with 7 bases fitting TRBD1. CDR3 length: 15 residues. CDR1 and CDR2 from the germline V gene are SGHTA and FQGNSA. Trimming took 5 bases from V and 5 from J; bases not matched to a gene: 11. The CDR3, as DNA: TGTGCCAGCAGCACGATCGCGACAGGGTCGGAGACCCAGTACTTC. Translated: CASSTIATGSETQYF. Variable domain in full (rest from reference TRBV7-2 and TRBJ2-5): GAGVSQSPSNKVTEKGKDVELRCDPISGHTALYWYRQSLGQGLEFLIYFQGNSAPDKSGLPSDRFSAERTGGSVSTLTIQRTQQEDSAVYLCASSTIATGSETQYFGPGTRLLVL.

The CDR3 protein is CASSPSGASYEQYF. The CDR3 DNA is TGTGCCAGCAGCCCTAGCGGGGCCTCCTACGAGCAGTACTTC. The chain joins TRBV7-6 to TRBJ2-7; 9 bases are a match to TRBD2. The CDR3 is made up of 14 amino acids. CDR1 SGHVS and CDR2 FNYEAQ come from the germline V gene. The V and J ends lost 5 bases and 0 bases, in that order; junction bases with no gene match: 2. The whole variable domain, remainder taken from reference TRBV7-6 and TRBJ2-7, is GAGVSQSPRYKVTKRGQDVALRCDPISGHVSLYWYRQALGQGPEFLTYFNYEAQQDKSGLPNDRFSAERPEGSISTLTIQRTEQRDSAMYRCASSPSGASYEQYFGPGTRLTVT.

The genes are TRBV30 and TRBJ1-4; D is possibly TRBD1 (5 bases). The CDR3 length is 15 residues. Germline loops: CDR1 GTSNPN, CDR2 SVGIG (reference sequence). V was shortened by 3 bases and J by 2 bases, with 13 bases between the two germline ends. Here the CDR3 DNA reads TGTGCCTGGAGGGCAGGGTATATCACTAATGAAAAACTGTTTTTT. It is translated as CAWRAGYITNEKLFF.

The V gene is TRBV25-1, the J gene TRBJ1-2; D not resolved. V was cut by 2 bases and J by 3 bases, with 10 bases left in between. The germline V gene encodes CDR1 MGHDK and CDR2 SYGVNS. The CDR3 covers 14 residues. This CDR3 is CASSEGRSHYGYTF. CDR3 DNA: TGTGCCAGCAGTGAAGGGAGGTCTCACTATGGCTACACCTTC.

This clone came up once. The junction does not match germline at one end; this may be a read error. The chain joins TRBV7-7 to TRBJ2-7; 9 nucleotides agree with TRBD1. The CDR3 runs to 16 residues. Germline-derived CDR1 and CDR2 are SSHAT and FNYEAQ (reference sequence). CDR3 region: CASSARRDRVSYEQYF. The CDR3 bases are TGTGCTAGCAGCGCGCGCCGGGACAGGGTTTCCTACGAGCAGTACTTC.

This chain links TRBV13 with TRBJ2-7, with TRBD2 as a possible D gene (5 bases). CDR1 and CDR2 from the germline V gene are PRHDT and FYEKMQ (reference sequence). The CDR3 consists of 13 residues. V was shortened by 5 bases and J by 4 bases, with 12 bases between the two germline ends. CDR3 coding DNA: TGTGCCAGCAGCCACCCCGAGGGATACGAGCAGTACTTC. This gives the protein CASSHPEGYEQYF.